The 14 T cell receptor delta chains below were found in one sample sequenced in a study of Vδ1+ human thymocytes. The template was reverse-transcribed extracted RNA. Pooled V-gene forward primers with one constant-region reverse primer generated the CDR3 amplicons by multiplex PCR. TCRdb applied CATT to the multiplex PCR reads for clone calling. The sample holds roughly 76,000 delta-chain clones, approximately 30% seen once. Their recognized antigens are unknown. Study-level results: In the thymus, TRG and TRD repertoires looked highly polyclonal with Gaussian CDR3 lengths.

The sequenced material came from Vdelta1+ gamma-delta thymocytes from the thymus. The subset: FACS-sorted CD3+ TCRalphabeta- TCRVdelta1+ TCRVdelta2- thymocytes. All receptors derive from a boy under two years old who had congenital heart surgery.

As to this clone: The sample holds other DNA sequences that translate to the same CDR3. The J gene is TRDJ1, the V gene TRDV1; TRDD3 aligns across 10 bases. V lost 0 bases and J lost 0; bases outside the gene matches: 16. Germline assignment: CDR1 TSWWSYY and CDR2 QGS. The CDR3 contains 21 residues. CDR3 region: CALGELGFGGYSKPYTDKLIF. CDR3 sequence (DNA): TGTGCTCTTGGGGAACTCGGCTTTGGGGGATACTCCAAGCCGTACACCGATAAACTCATCTTT.

This clone was detected only a few times. This chain links TRDV1 with TRDJ1, with TRDD3 matching 9 bases. The germline CDR1 and CDR2 sequences are TSWWSYY and QGS. The V gene end was trimmed by 2 bases and the J gene end by 0 bases; junction bases not matched to a gene: 13. This CDR3 region has 19 residues. The CDR3 here is CALGEGTRQGDTDTDKLIF. CDR3 DNA: TGTGCTCTTGGGGAAGGTACAAGACAGGGGGATACTGACACCGATAAACTCATCTTT.

The V and J genes are TRDV1 and TRDJ1; the D gene is possibly TRDD3 (6 bases). There are 21 residues in the CDR3. Trimming stripped 1 base from V and 0 bases from J, with 27 bases between. Germline assignment: CDR1 TSWWSYY and CDR2 QGS. CDR3 nucleotide sequence: TGTGCTCTTGGGGAACCCAGGGGGGGTGCCGTGCTTGGGGGTCACACCGATAAACTCATCTTT. Amino acid sequence: CALGEPRGGAVLGGHTDKLIF.

A few counts support this clone. This chain links TRDV1 with TRDJ1, with TRDD3 matching over 9 bases. The germline gives CDR1 TSWWSYY, CDR2 QGS. The CDR3 has 19 residues. Trimming at V came to 0 bases and at J to 0 bases, leaving 11 bases not matched to a gene. CDR3: CALGELVPLLGDYTDKLIF. The CDR3 region has the DNA TGTGCTCTTGGGGAACTAGTGCCCTTACTGGGGGACTACACCGATAAACTCATCTTT.

V gene TRDV2 combines with J gene TRDJ1; 13 nucleotides agree with TRDD3. Germline values: CDR1 GEAIGNYY, CDR2 EKD. The CDR3 runs to 25 residues. J gave up 3 bases and V 1 base, and 31 bases lay outside the gene matches. This CDR3 reads CACDTELPPVLGDTRRLEAADKLIF. CDR3 nucleotide sequence: TGTGCCTGTGACACGGAGCTCCCGCCCGTACTGGGGGATACGCGTAGGTTGGAGGCGGCCGATAAACTCATCTTT.

About this clone itself: At the DNA level, this CDR3 is encoded by other sequences in the same sample as well. The chain couples TRDV1 to TRDJ1; D ambiguous. Germline CDR1 TSWWSYY, CDR2 QGS. Trimming removed 6 bases at V and 2 bases at J, with 19 bases between. The CDR3 totals 16 residues. The CDR3 DNA reads as TGTGCTCTTGGCGGACTAAGACTTGGTGGGACCGATAAACTCATCTTT. Protein sequence: CALGGLRLGGTDKLIF.

The chain recombines TRDV1 with TRDJ1; 11 bases map to TRDD3. With V trimmed by 3 bases and J by 7 bases, 19 bases remained unmatched. The CDR3 has 19 amino acids. Germline V gives CDR1 TSWWSYY, CDR2 QGS. The CDR3 sequence is CALGDAEAFWWGIRGKLIF. CDR3 sequence (DNA): TGTGCTCTTGGGGATGCCGAGGCCTTCTGGTGGGGGATACGCGGTAAACTCATCTTT.

As to this clone: Different DNA sequences within this sample yield the same CDR3. J is TRDJ1 and V is TRDV1; a weak D match, TRDD2 (6 bases). Trimming cost V 1 base and J 1 base, with 34 bases left between them. Germline CDR1 reads TSWWSYY; CDR2 reads QGS. CDR3 length: 23 residues. CDR3 residues: CALGEPLPFPPRGYVGPTDKLIF. The DNA for the CDR3 is TGTGCTCTTGGGGAACCTCTCCCCTTCCCCCCTCGGGGGTACGTTGGGCCCACCGATAAACTCATCTTT.

The V call is TRDV1, the J call TRDJ1; 11 bases match TRDD3. Unmatched junction bases numbered 27, after V lost 0 bases and J lost 0 bases. Germline loops: CDR1 TSWWSYY, CDR2 QGS. The CDR3 runs to 25 residues. CDR3 region: CALGELPTVGTYYWGICTNTDKLIF. For the CDR3, the DNA is TGTGCTCTTGGGGAACTCCCCACAGTAGGGACATACTACTGGGGGATATGTACGAACACCGATAAACTCATCTTT.

This rearrangement joins TRDV1 to TRDJ1; 9 bases are a match to TRDD3. Germline loops: CDR1 TSWWSYY, CDR2 QGS. Germline trimming cut 0 bases from V and 1 base from J; bases unmatched to any gene: 18. This CDR3 comprises 21 residues. CDR3 amino acids: CALGELRDLCVGDKSTDKLIF. CDR3 DNA: TGTGCTCTTGGGGAACTCCGGGACCTATGTGTGGGGGATAAAAGCACCGATAAACTCATCTTT.

This clone was seen a few times. The V gene is TRDV1, the J gene TRDJ1; TRDD3 is a possible D gene (8 bases). The CDR3 is 18 residues long. The germline CDR1 and CDR2 sequences are TSWWSYY and QGS. V was trimmed by 0 bases and J by 0 bases, leaving 17 bases between them. The CDR3 DNA reads TGTGCTCTTGGGGAACTTTCCTACTGGGGGTCCTACACCGATAAACTCATCTTT. Translated: CALGELSYWGSYTDKLIF.

This clone was picked up a small number of times. The chain employs TRDV1 and TRDJ1; 8 bases fit TRDD3. Trimming cost V 5 bases and J 0 bases; bases outside gene matches: 41. Germline V gene data show CDR1 as TSWWSYY and CDR2 as QGS. The CDR3 totals 27 residues. CDR3 loop: CALGPTTPPPFCEGYWGVTGYTDKLIF. The CDR3 coding sequence is TGTGCTCTTGGGCCCACTACCCCGCCCCCCTTCTGCGAGGGCTACTGGGGGGTAACAGGGTACACCGATAAACTCATCTTT.

This clone was counted once. The chain recombines TRDV1 with TRDJ1; 11 positions agree with TRDD3. This CDR3 comprises 19 residues. J was trimmed by 2 bases and V by 0 bases; bases with no gene match: 11. From germline, CDR1 is TSWWSYY and CDR2 QGS. The CDR3 nucleotides are TGTGCTCTTGGGGAACTATTCCGACTCCTGGGGGATACAACCGATAAACTCATCTTT. It is translated as CALGELFRLLGDTTDKLIF.

The V and J genes are TRDV1 and TRDJ1, with D perhaps TRDD3 (6 bases). Germline CDR1 is TSWWSYY and CDR2 is QGS. The ends were cut back, 3 bases at V and 5 bases at J, with 16 bases in the middle. The CDR3 is 15 residues long. CDR3 loop: CALGDITGLGDKLIF. The CDR3 nucleotides are TGTGCTCTTGGGGATATAACTGGGCTCGGGGATAAACTCATCTTT.